Reported below is one T cell receptor beta chain. At one boundary the junction diverges from the germline segment, which might be a read error. The sample originates from a study of blood T cell repertoires in COVID-19. Study background: Whether acute or convalescent, the COVID-19 samples came from the United States, Italy and Spain. PBMCs, B-cell-depleted T cells, or T cells provided the cDNA or gDNA that made up the material.

The authors' processing: By means of reference gene primer amplification, nucleated cell counts were estimated. TCRdb's copy holds only in-frame clones and misses some; the assay was immunoSEQ multiplex PCR. V, J and clone size reflect that table, while D and trimming were determined from the DNA. The table has around 110,000 clones, around four fifths seen once. Germline-derived CDR1 and CDR2 are SGDLS and YYNGEE. This CDR3 is 19 amino acids long. V usage is TRBV9 and J usage is TRBJ2-6, with 9 bases fitting TRBD2. This receptor was identified in a man under 40 with acute or convalescent COVID-19. The sequenced material came from peripheral blood. CDR3 residues: CAPRAGAGGAISGANVLTF. CDR3 in DNA: TGCGCCCCCCGCGCCGGCGCGGGGGGGGCGATCTCTGGGGCCAACGTCCTGACTTTC.